The present TCR beta chain was sequenced within a study of response to subunit inactivated influenza vaccine. CDR3 length equals 15 residues. Per the germline V gene, CDR1 is SGHRS and CDR2 is YFSETQ. Trimming took 1 base from V and 0 from J, leaving 9 bases between them. MiXCR was run by TCRdb on the RT-PCR reads, yielding one entry per CDR3 protein. The profile shows about 300,000 distinct CDR3 sequences, roughly a fifth of them singletons. The receptor's source is a man between 50 and 75 years old who received an inactivated influenza vaccine. The sequenced sample was PBMCs from blood, obtained around 22 months after vaccination. This rearrangement joins TRBV5-1 to TRBJ2-3; D not resolved. The DNA for the CDR3 is TGCGCCAGCAGCTTGTCGCGGCCTAGCACAGATACGCAGTATTTT. Amino acid sequence: CASSLSRPSTDTQYF.